One and the same sample provided the 12 T cell receptor beta chains below, sequenced in a study of T cell changes during pregnancy in multiple sclerosis. Produced via immunoSEQ multiplex PCR; TCRdb's table is partial and in-frame only. The sample lists 65,000 to 90,000 clones, 92% occurring once. The specimen was peripheral blood, collected in the second trimester of pregnancy. The receptor source for this set is a female donor with multiple sclerosis, enrolled in a pregnancy study.

The CDR3 sequence is CAWSEFRGLHTEAFF. CDR3 nucleotides: TGTGCCTGGAGTGAGTTCCGGGGACTCCACACTGAAGCTTTCTTT. The chain joins TRBV30 to TRBJ1-1; D is perhaps TRBD1 (5 bases). There are 15 residues in the CDR3. Trimming took off 1 base at V and 3 bases at J, with 15 bases between the two ends. Germline-derived CDR1 and CDR2 are GTSNPN and SVGIG (reference sequence). The variable domain in full, completed from reference TRBV30 and TRBJ1-1, reads SQTIHQWPATLVQPVGSPLSLECTVEGTSNPNLYWYRQAAGRGLQLLFYSVGIGQISSEVPQNLSASRPQDRQFILSSKKLLLSDSGFYLCAWSEFRGLHTEAFFGQGTRLTVV.

This sequence joins TRBV5-1 and TRBJ1-2; D call uncertain. CDR3 size: 12 residues. Germline CDR1 SGHRS, CDR2 YFSETQ. The V gene lost 3 bases and the J gene lost 6 bases, with 9 bases spanning the gap. The DNA for the CDR3 is TGCGCCAGCAGCTCGGACTGGGATGGCTACACCTTC. It specifies CASSSDWDGYTF.

The rearrangement links TRBV28 to TRBJ1-5, with D possibly being TRBD1 (5 bases). Trimming stripped 1 base from V and 2 bases from J, with 12 bases between. This CDR3 spans 16 amino acids. The germline V gene has CDR1 MDHEN and CDR2 SYDVKM. The CDR3 sequence is CASSLSFGGGNQPQHF. The CDR3 bases are TGTGCCAGCAGTTTATCTTTCGGGGGAGGCAATCAGCCCCAGCATTTT.

V gene TRBV5-4 combines with J gene TRBJ2-7, with 7 nucleotides matching TRBD2. The germline V gene encodes CDR1 SGHNT and CDR2 YYREEE (reference sequence). The CDR3 has 16 residues. The ends lost 3 bases at V and 2 bases at J; junction bases unmatched: 11. The CDR3 sequence is CASSSLGSGLAYEQYF. For the CDR3, the DNA is TGTGCCAGCAGCTCCCTGGGTAGCGGGCTTGCCTACGAGCAGTACTTC.

The chain employs TRBV9 and TRBJ2-7; D is undetermined. The V and J ends lost 3 bases and 6 bases respectively, with 16 bases between them. CDR1 is SGDLS and CDR2 is YYNGEE in the germline V gene. The CDR3 has 14 amino acids. CDR3 sequence reads: CASSGGFSHAEQYF. For the CDR3, the DNA is TGTGCCAGCAGCGGAGGTTTTTCCCACGCCGAGCAGTACTTC.

The rearrangement joins TRBV4-1 to TRBJ1-4, with a weak D call TRBD1 (6 bases). Germline values: CDR1 MGHRA, CDR2 YSYEKL. The V end lost 4 bases, the J end lost 0 bases, and 27 bases lay between the germline ends. This CDR3 spans 21 amino acids. The DNA for the CDR3 is TGCGCCAGCAGCCGAGAACCGGGACAAGGTACCGTCCTTGCAACTAATGAAAAACTGTTTTTT. As protein: CASSREPGQGTVLATNEKLFF.

This clone has only one observation. V and J are TRBV13 and TRBJ2-1; possibly TRBD2 for D (6 bases). The CDR3 is 17 residues long. Looked up from germline, CDR1 is PRHDT and CDR2 is FYEKMQ (reference sequence). V was clipped by 5 bases and J by 6 bases, with 23 bases between them. The chain's CDR3 is CASSPSPGTPGLNEQFF. In DNA, the CDR3 is TGTGCCAGCAGCCCGAGCCCCGGGACCCCGGGACTCAATGAGCAGTTCTTC. Together with reference TRBV13 and TRBJ2-1, the CDR3 gives the full variable domain: AAGVIQSPRHLIKEKRETATLKCYPIPRHDTVYWYQQGPGQDPQFLISFYEKMQSDKGSIPDRFSAQQFSDYHSELNMSSLELGDSALYFCASSPSPGTPGLNEQFFGPGTRLTVL.

This clone occurred once. The chain uses TRBV2 and TRBJ1-3; weak D call: TRBD1 (5 bases). V was shortened by 8 bases and J by 1 base, with 9 bases between the two germline ends. The CDR3 loop spans 13 amino acids. CDR1 SNHLY and CDR2 FYNNEI come from the germline V gene. This chain's CDR3 is CASGADSGNTIYF. DNA of the CDR3: TGTGCCAGCGGGGCAGATTCTGGAAACACCATATATTTT.

The rearrangement uses TRBV2 and TRBJ2-3; D is perhaps TRBD1 (6 bases). V lost 5 bases and J 0 bases, leaving 12 bases between the germline ends. The CDR3 is made up of 15 amino acids. The germline gives CDR1 SNHLY, CDR2 FYNNEI. CDR3 DNA: TGTGCCAGCAGTCCCGGGACACTTAGCACAGATACGCAGTATTTT. This sequence encodes CASSPGTLSTDTQYF.

The gene calls are TRBV5-1 and TRBJ1-1; D remains unclear. Per the germline V gene, CDR1 is SGHRS and CDR2 is YFSETQ. This CDR3 is built from 16 residues. The ends were cut back, 4 bases at V and 1 base at J, with 17 bases in the middle. CDR3 sequence reads: CASSPAISSRNTEAFF. CDR3 sequence (DNA): TGCGCCAGCAGCCCCGCCATTTCGAGTCGGAACACTGAAGCTTTCTTT. The full variable domain, its missing parts supplied by reference TRBV5-1 and TRBJ1-1, is KAGVTQTPRYLIKTRGQQVTLSCSPISGHRSVSWYQQTPGQGLQFLFEYFSETQRNKGNFPGRFSGRQFSNSRSEMNVSTLELGDSALYLCASSPAISSRNTEAFFGQGTRLTVV.

The chain uses TRBV11-3 and TRBJ1-6; 7 bases line up with TRBD1. V dropped 3 bases and J dropped 9; count of bases not matched to a gene: 11. CDR1 is SGHNT, CDR2 YENEEA, per germline. There are 16 residues in the CDR3. CDR3 region: CASSFFDRVGFSPLHF. The CDR3 DNA follows: TGTGCCAGCAGCTTTTTCGACAGGGTCGGTTTTTCACCCCTCCACTTT.

The V and J genes are TRBV16 and TRBJ1-1; D gene ambiguous. V was cut by 2 bases and J by 12 bases, with 10 bases left in between. The CDR3 spans 11 residues. CDR1 and CDR2 (germline): KGHSY, FQNENV. CDR3 coding DNA: TGTGCCAGCAGCCAAAATTGGGCGTCTTTCTTT. It specifies CASSQNWASFF.